The 28 T cell receptor beta chains presented below share a single source sample, sequenced in a study of blood T cells in healthy people across ages. Primed by a sample-barcoded 5' primer and a J-beta primer mix, a second PCR proceeded for about 7 to 12 cycles. TCRdb called the 5' RACE reads again in MiXCR, with one record for every CDR3 protein. Of about 290,000 distinct CDR3 sequences in the sample, roughly a quarter are singletons; the top ten hold roughly 28%. Sequenced input: blood. These receptors originate from a woman in her 70s in good health.

The chain joins TRBV7-3 to TRBJ2-3; D gene uncertain. The CDR3 runs 13 residues. Looked up from germline, CDR1 is SGHTA and CDR2 is FQGTGA. Trimming cost V 3 bases and J 10 bases, with 14 bases left between them. CDR3 residues: CASSLMAREPQYF. CDR3 sequence (DNA): TGTGCCAGCAGCTTGATGGCTAGGGAACCGCAGTATTTT.

This clonotype was detected only a few times. V usage is TRBV29-1 and J usage is TRBJ1-1, with a weak D call TRBD1 (6 bases). Deletions cut 6 bases from V and 0 bases from J, with 11 bases between. CDR1 is SQVTM, CDR2 ANQGSEA, per germline. The length of the CDR3 is 13 residues. This CDR3 reads CSVDDRMNTEAFF. CDR3 DNA sequence: TGCAGCGTCGATGACAGGATGAACACTGAAGCTTTCTTT. The full variable domain, with the rest looked up from reference TRBV29-1 and TRBJ1-1, is SAVISQKPSRDICQRGTSLTIQCQVDSQVTMMFWYRQQPGQSLTLIATANQGSEATYESGFVIDKFPISRPNLTFSTLTVSNMSPEDSSIYLCSVDDRMNTEAFFGQGTRLTVV.

The rearrangement uses TRBV15 and TRBJ2-5; D is unclear. In germline, CDR1 is LNHNV, CDR2 YYDKDF (reference sequence). V lost 0 bases and J lost 3, with 5 bases in between. The CDR3 is 13 amino acids. DNA of the CDR3: TGTGCCACCAGCAGAGATTTGGAAGAGACCCAGTACTTC. Translation: CATSRDLEETQYF.

The V gene is TRBV5-6, the J gene TRBJ1-2, with TRBD1 identical over 8 bases. V lost 0 bases, J lost 2 bases, and 6 bases stayed unmatched. The CDR3 spans 16 residues. CDR1 is SGHDT, CDR2 YYEEEE, per germline. The CDR3 here is CASSLAEGTGNYGYTF. The CDR3 nucleotides are TGTGCCAGCAGCTTGGCCGAGGGGACAGGAAACTATGGCTACACCTTC.

V is TRBV7-9 and J is TRBJ2-2, with TRBD1 matching 8 bases. CDR1 is SEHNR, CDR2 FQNEAQ, per germline (reference sequence). J gave up 5 bases and V 1 base, and 0 bases lay outside the gene matches. The CDR3 length is 14 residues. CDR3 sequence: CASSLGDRTGELFF. The CDR3, as DNA: TGTGCCAGCAGCTTAGGGGACAGGACCGGGGAGCTGTTTTTT.

The V and J genes are TRBV6-2 or TRBV6-3 and TRBJ2-5, with TRBD2 matching 7 bases. The V gene's germline CDR1 is MNHEY and CDR2 SVGEGT. The V and J ends lost 5 bases and 5 bases, in that order; junction bases with no gene match: 11. The CDR3 sequence is 15 residues long. CDR3: CASSPSGLGWETQYF. The CDR3 nucleotides read TGTGCCAGCAGTCCTTCCGGACTAGGGTGGGAGACCCAGTACTTC.

The table lists this clonotype with a few counts. The chain employs TRBV4-2 and TRBJ2-3; 12 bases agree with TRBD2. Germline assignment: CDR1 LGHNA and CDR2 YNFKEQ. The J segment lost 4 bases and the V segment lost 1 base, leaving 6 bases of the junction unmatched. This CDR3 is 17 amino acids long. CDR3 region: CASSQASSGRASDTQYF. The CDR3 DNA follows: TGTGCCAGCAGCCAAGCTTCTAGCGGGAGGGCCTCAGATACGCAGTATTTT.

The rearrangement joins TRBV20-1 to TRBJ2-1, with TRBD2 matching 9 bases. The tail of the sequence fits TRBJ2-7 better, so the J call may be wrong. In germline, CDR1 is DFQATT, CDR2 SNEGSKA (reference sequence). The CDR3 consists of 13 residues. Here the CDR3 DNA reads TGCAGTGTTCCGGGACTAGCTAATTACGAGCAGTACTTC. This sequence encodes CSVPGLANYEQYF.

V usage is TRBV28 and J usage is TRBJ1-1, with 7 nucleotides matching TRBD1. Germline V gene sequence: CDR1 MDHEN, CDR2 SYDVKM. The J segment lost 9 bases and the V segment lost 5 bases, leaving 6 bases of the junction unmatched. The CDR3 sequence is 12 residues long. Here the CDR3 DNA reads TGTGCCAGCAGTCTGACGGGACAGAAAGCTTTCTTT. It yields the protein CASSLTGQKAFF.

This clonotype came up a few times. This rearrangement joins TRBV29-1 to TRBJ2-4; 7 bases are shared with TRBD2. The CDR3 consists of 12 residues. V shed 3 bases and J 9 bases; nucleotides not matched to a gene: 5. Germline V lookup: CDR1 SQVTM, CDR2 ANQGSEA. CDR3 in amino acids: CSVEGGMSIQYF. CDR3 DNA sequence: TGCAGCGTTGAGGGGGGGATGAGCATTCAGTACTTC.

The table lists this clonotype with a count of one. The chain employs TRBV27 and TRBJ2-5; D is unclear. The J call may be incorrect, as the DNA end agrees better with TRBJ2-1. This CDR3 contains 13 residues. The germline V gene encodes CDR1 MNHEY and CDR2 SMNVEV (reference sequence). CDR3: CASSPLSLNEQFF. Written as DNA, the CDR3 is TGTGCCAGCAGTCCCCTATCCCTTAATGAGCAGTTCTTC.

The chain has TRBV4-2 and TRBJ2-7, with D possibly being TRBD2 (5 bases). V was trimmed by 0 bases and J by 4 bases, leaving 22 bases between them. The CDR3 runs 18 residues. In germline, CDR1 is LGHNA, CDR2 YNFKEQ. CDR3 bases: TGTGCCAGCAGCCAAGAATGGTCAGTGGGAGAGTTTTCGTACGAGCAGTACTTC. Translating it yields CASSQEWSVGEFSYEQYF.

This chain links TRBV20-1 with TRBJ2-6; no definite D call. The ends were cut back, 5 bases at V and 2 bases at J, with 4 bases in the middle. Germline-derived CDR1 and CDR2 are DFQATT and SNEGSKA (reference sequence). CDR3 length equals 12 residues. The CDR3 loop reads CSAGTGANVLTF. In nucleotides, the CDR3 is TGCAGTGCTGGAACTGGGGCCAACGTCCTGACTTTC.

The sample holds a few counts of this clonotype. This may arise from a read error, as a much more abundant clone is one base away. The CDR3 DNA follows: TGTGCCAGCAGTCGTCACCGGGAGGACCCCTACGAGCAGTACTTC. Translating gives CASSRHREDPYEQYF. The V and J genes are TRBV12-3 or TRBV12-4 and TRBJ2-7; 7 positions match TRBD2. J gave up 2 bases and V 5 bases, and 9 bases lay outside the gene matches. The length of the CDR3 is 15 residues.

The chain couples TRBV29-1 to TRBJ1-2; TRBD1 is a possible D gene (5 bases). Germline V gene sequence: CDR1 SQVTM, CDR2 ANQGSEA. The length of the CDR3 is 12 residues. Trimming cost V 4 bases and J 3 bases, with 9 bases left between them. CDR3 protein: CSVGQSYYGYTF. In DNA form, the CDR3 reads TGCAGCGTTGGACAGTCGTACTATGGCTACACCTTC.

V usage is TRBV5-1 and J usage is TRBJ2-4; perhaps TRBD2 as D (6 bases). The CDR3 length is 16 residues. Trimming took off 4 bases at V and 3 bases at J, with 17 bases between the two ends. Per germline, CDR1 SGHRS and CDR2 YFSETQ. The CDR3 loop is CASSRTGGEDKNIQYF. CDR3 DNA: TGCGCCAGCAGCCGAACCGGGGGTGAGGACAAAAACATTCAGTACTTC.

The rearrangement links TRBV7-2 to TRBJ2-5; no definite D call. Matching the DNA end better, TRBJ2-7 makes the J call doubtful. Per germline, CDR1 SGHTA and CDR2 FQGNSA. The CDR3 is 11 amino acids. CDR3 sequence: CASSSLREQYF. As DNA, the CDR3 is TGTGCCAGCAGCTCTCTACGCGAGCAGTACTTC.

The rearrangement joins TRBV28 to TRBJ2-5, with TRBD2 identical over 9 bases. The assigned J gene may be wrong: the sequence end matches TRBJ2-7 better. This CDR3 region has 13 residues. CDR1 MDHEN and CDR2 SYDVKM come from the germline V gene. CDR3 loop: CASSPSGNYEQYF. DNA for the CDR3: TGTGCCAGCAGCCCTAGCGGGAACTACGAGCAGTACTTC.

This clonotype has only a few counts. Germline and junction disagree at one end, which may indicate a read error. The chain combines TRBV18 with TRBJ1-5, with D maybe TRBD1 (6 bases). CDR3 size: 14 residues. The germline CDR1 and CDR2 sequences are KGHSH and LQKENI. DNA for the CDR3: TGTGCCAGCTCGCCTGGGGGGGACAATCGGCCCCAGCATTTT. Protein product: CASSPGGDNRPQHF.

A few counts support this clonotype. The V call is TRBV6-5, the J call TRBJ2-4; TRBD2 agrees at 10 bases. V shed 2 bases and J 3 bases; nucleotides not matched to a gene: 16. The CDR3 spans 20 residues. Germline V gives CDR1 MNHEY, CDR2 SVGAGI. For the CDR3, the DNA is TGTGCCAGCAGTTACCCGCAGTTTTCGATGGGACTAGCGAACAAAAACATTCAGTACTTC. Translating it yields CASSYPQFSMGLANKNIQYF.

This clonotype was observed a handful of times. The chain combines TRBV12-3 or TRBV12-4 with TRBJ2-5, with D possibly called TRBD1 or TRBD2 (5 bases each). The CDR3 has 14 amino acids. Trimming took off 1 base at V and 4 bases at J, with 10 bases between the two ends. CDR3 loop: CASSLVPGRETQYF. The CDR3 DNA reads as TGTGCCAGCAGTTTAGTTCCAGGGAGAGAGACCCAGTACTTC.

This clonotype was seen more than once but under ten times. Germline is not matched at one junction end, which may reflect a read error. The CDR3: CVSSLEGYQPQHF. As DNA, the CDR3 is TGTGTCAGCAGCTTAGAGGGATATCAGCCCCAGCATTTT. The chain employs TRBV7-2 and TRBJ1-5; D call uncertain. Germline V lookup: CDR1 SGHTA, CDR2 FQGNSA. This CDR3 spans 13 amino acids.

The V call is TRBV9, the J call TRBJ1-1; D unclear. Trimming left V 4 bases short and J 4 bases short, with 14 bases between. This CDR3 spans 14 amino acids. Germline CDR1 and CDR2: SGDLS and YYNGEE. CDR3 nucleotides: TGTGCCAGCAGCCGGAGGGAGTCGGTCACTGAAGCTTTCTTT. Translation gives CASSRRESVTEAFF. The whole variable domain, filled in from reference TRBV9 and TRBJ1-1, reads DSGVTQTPKHLITATGQRVTLRCSPRSGDLSVYWYQQSLDQGLQFLIQYYNGEERAKGNILERFSAQQFPDLHSELNLSSLELGDSALYFCASSRRESVTEAFFGQGTRLTVV.

This sequence joins TRBV29-1 and TRBJ2-5; TRBD1 might be the D (5 bases). The length of the CDR3 is 13 residues. Germline values: CDR1 SQVTM, CDR2 ANQGSEA. Trimming stripped 4 bases from V and 2 bases from J, with 11 bases between. The CDR3 loop is CSVGGAEQETQYF. Written as DNA, the CDR3 is TGCAGCGTTGGTGGGGCGGAGCAAGAGACCCAGTACTTC.

The chain carries TRBV14 and TRBJ2-7; D uncertain. Germline V lookup: CDR1 SGHDN, CDR2 FVKESK. This CDR3 is built from 16 residues. Trimming removed 0 bases from V and 0 bases from J, with 12 bases in between. CDR3 bases: TGTGCCAGCAGCCAAGAACATCAGAAAAGCTCCTACGAGCAGTACTTC. Translation gives CASSQEHQKSSYEQYF.

This chain connects TRBV7-2 to TRBJ1-5; a weak D match, TRBD1 (6 bases). CDR1 and CDR2 (germline): SGHTA, FQGNSA. With 4 bases removed from V and 1 base from J, the gap between germline ends came to 11 bases. The CDR3 is made up of 15 amino acids. The CDR3 region is CASSSYTGSNQPQHF. The CDR3 DNA follows: TGTGCCAGCAGCTCGTATACAGGGAGCAATCAGCCCCAGCATTTT.

This clonotype has more than one count but fewer than ten. CDR3 region: CASSQADGLKTQYF. CDR3 coding DNA: TGCGCCAGCAGCCAAGCGGACGGCTTGAAGACCCAGTACTTC. This rearrangement joins TRBV4-3 to TRBJ2-5; D unclear. V was pared by 1 base and J by 6 bases, with 12 bases between. CDR3 length equals 14 residues. Germline assignment: CDR1 LGHNA and CDR2 YSLEER.

J is TRBJ2-3 and V is TRBV7-3; D ambiguous. V was clipped by 0 bases and J by 2 bases, with 9 bases between them. This CDR3 has 15 amino acids. Germline loops: CDR1 SGHTA, CDR2 FQGTGA. The chain's CDR3 is CASSLTAANTDTQYF. CDR3 nucleotide sequence: TGTGCCAGCAGCTTAACGGCAGCTAACACAGATACGCAGTATTTT.